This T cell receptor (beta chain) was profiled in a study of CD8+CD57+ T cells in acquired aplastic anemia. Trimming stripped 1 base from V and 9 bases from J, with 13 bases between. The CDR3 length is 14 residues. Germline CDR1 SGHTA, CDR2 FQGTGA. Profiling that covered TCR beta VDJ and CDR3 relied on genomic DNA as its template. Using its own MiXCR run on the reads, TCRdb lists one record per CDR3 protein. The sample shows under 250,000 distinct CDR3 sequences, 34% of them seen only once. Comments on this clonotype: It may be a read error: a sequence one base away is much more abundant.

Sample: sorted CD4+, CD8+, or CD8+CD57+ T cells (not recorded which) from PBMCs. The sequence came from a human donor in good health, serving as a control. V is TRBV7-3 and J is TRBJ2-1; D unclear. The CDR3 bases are TGTGCCAGCAGCTTAATGAGAGATGGTTCTGAGCAGTTCTTC. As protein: CASSLMRDGSEQFF.